This T cell receptor (beta chain) comes out of a study of blood T cell repertoires in COVID-19. Germline-derived CDR1 and CDR2 are MNHEY and SMNVEV (reference sequence). V shed 5 bases, J shed 1 base, and the junction held 8 bases outside the gene matches. There are 17 residues in the CDR3. As handled by the study authors: Reference gene primer amplification gave estimated nucleated cell counts. Sequencing used immunoSEQ multiplex PCR; TCRdb keeps in-frame clones, though not all of them. From that table come the V and J calls and clone size; the DNA was used to work out D and trimming. The data contain 100,000 or so clones, about 91% of them singletons. This clone came up once.

The TCR originated in a man between 18 and 29 years old with acute or convalescent COVID-19. The sequenced material came from peripheral blood. The genes are TRBV27 and TRBJ1-5; 10 positions agree with TRBD1. The CDR3 DNA follows: TGTGCCAGCAGTCCCGGGACAGGGGTCGAGAGCAATCAGCCCCAGCATTTT. Translation: CASSPGTGVESNQPQHF.